The TCR beta chain described here comes from a study of T cells in Graves' hyperthyroidism and ophthalmopathy. Study outcomes and limitations: The authors' 13 V-J model separated ophthalmopathy from stable hyperthyroidism.

Approximately 9.3 ml of fresh peripheral blood supplied the PBMCs. The source material, RNA transcripts, was used to amplify TCR beta CDR3 regions. The HTBI primer set was used in a first-round RT-PCR of the TCR CDR3. Using its own MiXCR run on the multiplex PCR reads, TCRdb lists one record per CDR3 protein. The sample shows about 52,000 distinct CDR3 sequences, under 50% of them seen only once. This clonotype was seen at least ten times. Its antigen is unidentified. The sequence was collected from a woman aged 45-59 years with Graves' ophthalmopathy. Sequenced material: blood.

CDR3 residues: CASRGGQDLPGTQYF. The CDR3 nucleotides read TGTGCCAGCAGGGGGGGACAGGACCTCCCTGGTACGCAGTATTTT. The V gene is TRBV2, the J gene TRBJ2-3; 8 bases map to TRBD1. After removal of 6 bases from V and 8 bases from J, the junction contained 13 bases not matched to a gene. Germline CDR1 SNHLY, CDR2 FYNNEI. The length of the CDR3 is 15 residues.